Listed below are T cell receptor beta chains from one sample, sequenced in a study of type 1 and type 2 diabetes patients. Via MiXCR, TCRdb re-called the multiplex PCR reads, giving one row per CDR3 protein. The repertoire includes fewer than 350,000 distinct CDR3 sequences, roughly 50% of them detected once, and roughly 13% sits in the top ten. What was sequenced was peripheral blood mononuclear cells (PBMCs). The receptor source for this set is a man between 18 and 29 years old with type 2 diabetes. The CDR3 runs from the conserved cysteine through the conserved F or W. Clone size appears in some rows only: once, few, many, or a class for an expanded clone.

J: TRBJ1-4
size: -
V: TRBV15
CDR3: CATSREAGEPFF

J: TRBJ1-5
size: -
V: TRBV19
CDR3: CASIGGYNQPQHF

J: TRBJ1-1
size: -
V: TRBV27
CDR3: CASSPHFSEGAFF

J: TRBJ2-2
size: -
V: TRBV20-1
CDR3: CSAVAGGPGGELFF

J: TRBJ2-1
size: -
V: TRBV5-1
CDR3: CASTGLAGGFSYNEQFF

J: TRBJ1-5
size: -
V: TRBV28
CDR3: CASSDYRVGQPQRF

J: TRBJ1-3
size: -
V: TRBV20-1
CDR3: CSVRVGAGNTIYF

J: TRBJ2-7
size: -
V: TRBV7-8
CDR3: CASSSPRGGGSGNYEQYF

J: TRBJ1-5
size: -
V: TRBV6-4
CDR3: CASSESIGRQANQPQHF

J: TRBJ1-1
size: -
V: TRBV4-1
CDR3: CASSPTSGTMNTEAFF

J: TRBJ1-1
size: -
V: TRBV6-5
CDR3: CASSYSSDTMNTEAFF

J: TRBJ2-5
size: -
V: TRBV19
CDR3: CASSSIYNEQYF

J: TRBJ2-1
size: few
V: TRBV7-8
CDR3: CASSLAPSGGANEQFF

J: TRBJ2-1
size: once
V: TRBV20-1
CDR3: CSARDYLCGASGINEQFF

J: TRBJ2-1
size: few
V: TRBV19
CDR3: CASSISAPYNEQFF

J: TRBJ2-5
size: -
V: TRBV3-1
CDR3: CASTQEGTSWETQYF

J: TRBJ2-1
size: -
V: TRBV19
CDR3: CATLASDEQFF

J: TRBJ2-5
size: -
V: TRBV10-1
CDR3: CASSRRSQYF

J: TRBJ2-2
size: few
V: TRBV9
CDR3: CASSVDGRELFF

J: TRBJ2-7
size: -
V: TRBV30
CDR3: CASSPTSSGEQYF

J: TRBJ2-2
size: many
V: TRBV28
CDR3: CASSPTSASGELFF

J: TRBJ2-7
size: -
V: TRBV19
CDR3: CASSPGVGQGRSEQYF

J: TRBJ1-4
size: once
V: TRBV28
CDR3: CAIAQGGQEKLFF

J: TRBJ1-6
size: -
V: TRBV7-8
CDR3: CASSRGHSSPLHF

J: TRBJ2-5
size: -
V: TRBV27
CDR3: CASRSSSGNQETQYF

J: TRBJ1-2
size: -
V: TRBV10-1
CDR3: CASSEGRLGGYTF

J: TRBJ2-3
size: -
V: TRBV20-1
CDR3: CSATGSGTGLTDTQYF

J: TRBJ2-7
size: -
V: TRBV2
CDR3: CALGGEQYF

J: TRBJ2-2
size: -
V: TRBV12-3/TRBV12-4
CDR3: CASSYDPSGELFF

J: TRBJ1-1
size: many
V: TRBV10-3
CDR3: CAIREGSGEAFF

J: -
size: -
V: TRBV7-3
CDR3: CASSLTTNNEQFF

J: TRBJ2-3
size: few
V: TRBV29-1
CDR3: CSVESASTDTQYF

J: TRBJ1-1
size: -
V: TRBV6-6
CDR3: CASSDLRLNTEAFF

J: TRBJ1-2
size: few
V: TRBV28
CDR3: CASRSGHHYGYTF

J: TRBJ2-5
size: many
V: TRBV6-6
CDR3: CASSWEETQYF

J: TRBJ2-5
size: few
V: TRBV9
CDR3: CASSVTGGETQYF

J: TRBJ1-1
size: -
V: TRBV5-1
CDR3: CASSWAQGATEAFF

J: TRBJ1-1
size: -
V: TRBV6-6
CDR3: CTSRIEGNTEAFF

J: TRBJ2-1
size: -
V: TRBV12-5
CDR3: CASGLGGLFYNEQFF

J: TRBJ1-6
size: few
V: TRBV20-1
CDR3: CSARTGTGYNSPLHF